This T cell receptor (beta chain) was identified during a study of CD8+ T cells in alopecia areata. Study results and limitations: More clonal than normal scalp was lesional scalp, particularly alopecia totalis/universalis.

cDNA prepared by RNA extraction and subsequent reverse transcription served as the template for sequencing. This table comes from immunoSEQ multiplex PCR, and its TCRdb copy is limited to in-frame clones, with some not included. The repertoire includes about 150,000 clones, roughly 44% of them detected once, and around 6.8% sits in the top ten. Worth noting for this clone: The target antigen is unknown.

From alopecia areata patients, lesional scalp punch biopsies and peripheral blood were collected. Sorted out of PBMCs were CD4+ T cells and CD8+ T cells. Sequencing was performed on CD4+ T cells sorted from blood. The source of this sequence is a human donor with alopecia areata.

The CDR3 reads CASSVTVSADTQYF. The CDR3, as DNA: TGCGCCAGCAGTGTGACAGTCTCAGCAGATACGCAGTATTTT. The J gene is TRBJ2-3, the V gene TRBV5-1; tentatively, D is TRBD1 (5 bases). The V gene's germline CDR1 is SGHRS and CDR2 YFSETQ. V shed 5 bases and J shed 4 bases, with 14 bases lying between them. The CDR3 has 14 residues.